The 16 T cell receptor beta chains reported below all come from one sample, sequenced in a study of T cells in tuberculosis. Using immunoSEQ multiplex PCR, the repertoire was profiled, and TCRdb retains in-frame clones only, with some absent. The sample has about 36,000 clones, over 90% seen once; the top ten hold over 6.5%. The sequenced sample was PBMCs. The receptors were sampled from a donor between 10 and 35 years old with latent tuberculosis or without tuberculosis infection.

This chain joins TRBV4-1 and TRBJ1-5, with a weak D call TRBD1 (5 bases). Germline values: CDR1 MGHRA, CDR2 YSYEKL. CDR3 size: 15 residues. Between the trimmed V and J ends, which lost 1 base and 4 bases, there was a span of 11 bases. In nucleotides, the CDR3 is TGCGCCAGCAGCCAAGCGCCGGGGGTTAATCAGCCCCAGCATTTT. The encoded protein is CASSQAPGVNQPQHF.

V usage is TRBV2 and J usage is TRBJ2-7; D may be TRBD2 (5 bases). CDR3 length equals 15 residues. Germline values: CDR1 SNHLY, CDR2 FYNNEI. Trimming removed 2 bases at V and 2 bases at J, with 13 bases between. The CDR3 sequence is CASSEFGRGPYEQYF. CDR3 in DNA: TGTGCCAGCAGTGAATTTGGGCGAGGGCCCTACGAGCAGTACTTC.

This chain joins TRBV25-1 and TRBJ2-7, with D perhaps matching TRBD1 (6 bases). The V and J ends lost 2 bases and 0 bases respectively, with 8 bases between them. The V gene's germline CDR1 is MGHDK and CDR2 SYGVNS. The CDR3 runs 14 residues. The CDR3 loop is CASSEGGYSYEQYF. In nucleotides, the CDR3 is TGTGCCAGCAGTGAAGGGGGCTACTCCTACGAGCAGTACTTC.

The V gene is TRBV6-1, the J gene TRBJ1-5; 7 bases map to TRBD1. Trimming removed 2 bases from V and 2 bases from J; junction bases left unmatched: 6. The CDR3 is 16 residues long. Per germline, CDR1 MNHNS and CDR2 SASEGT. CDR3 residues: CASSEPRRGGNQPQHF. The DNA of the CDR3 is TGTGCCAGCAGTGAACCCCGCAGGGGGGGCAATCAGCCCCAGCATTTT.

The rearrangement joins TRBV20-1 to TRBJ2-1; D is undetermined. The germline V gene has CDR1 DFQATT and CDR2 SNEGSKA (reference sequence). V was shortened by 3 bases and J by 4 bases, with 4 bases between the two germline ends. This CDR3 is 11 amino acids long. The CDR3 region has the DNA TGCAGTGCTAGGTATTACAATGAGCAGTTCTTC. This translates into CSARYYNEQFF.

The chain joins TRBV6-5 to TRBJ2-3; D is unresolved. Trimming shortened V by 2 bases and J by 2 bases, and 11 bases separated the two germline ends. This CDR3 spans 15 amino acids. CDR1 MNHEY and CDR2 SVGAGI come from the germline V gene. The CDR3 region is CASSYGRPFTDTQYF. The CDR3 DNA follows: TGTGCCAGCAGTTACGGCAGGCCGTTCACAGATACGCAGTATTTT.

This clone was observed a single time. V is TRBV7-2 and J is TRBJ2-1, with 9 bases fitting TRBD2. The CDR3 has 16 amino acids. Losses at the gene ends were 2 bases for V and 7 bases for J; bases not matched to a gene: 9. CDR1 is SGHTA, CDR2 FQGNSA, per germline. The CDR3 DNA reads TGTGCCAGCAGCTTACAAAGAAGCGGGGGGTTTAATGAGCAGTTCTTC. Protein product: CASSLQRSGGFNEQFF.

This clone was seen only once. V usage is TRBV30 and J usage is TRBJ2-7; D not certain. The CDR3 totals 13 residues. V was shortened by 4 bases and J by 5 bases, with 15 bases between the two germline ends. Per the germline V gene, CDR1 is GTSNPN and CDR2 is SVGIG (reference sequence). CDR3 DNA sequence: TGTGCCTGGACTCAACCGGTTCTCAACGAGCAGTACTTC. Amino acid sequence: CAWTQPVLNEQYF.

V and J are TRBV30 and TRBJ2-7; TRBD2 matches at 7 bases. Germline lookup yields CDR1 GTSNPN and CDR2 SVGIG (reference sequence). The CDR3 runs 13 residues. Trimming cost V 4 bases and J 2 bases; bases outside gene matches: 5. The chain's CDR3 is CAWTKAGTYEQYF. CDR3 bases: TGTGCCTGGACGAAAGCGGGAACCTACGAGCAGTACTTC. Full variable domain (remainder filled in from reference TRBV30 and TRBJ2-7): SQTIHQWPATLVQPVGSPLSLECTVEGTSNPNLYWYRQAAGRGLQLLFYSVGIGQISSEVPQNLSASRPQDRQFILSSKKLLLSDSGFYLCAWTKAGTYEQYFGPGTRLTVT.

J is TRBJ2-3 and V is TRBV29-1, with D possibly matching TRBD1 (6 bases). CDR1 SQVTM and CDR2 ANQGSEA come from the germline V gene. This CDR3 region has 13 residues. V was pared by 7 bases and J by 5 bases, with 16 bases between. This CDR3 reads CSGSGEILDTQYF. The CDR3 DNA reads TGCAGCGGATCAGGGGAAATATTAGATACGCAGTATTTT.

V and J are TRBV28 and TRBJ1-5; D uncertain. Trimming removed 2 bases from V and 6 bases from J, with 14 bases in between. The CDR3 contains 15 residues. Germline V lookup: CDR1 MDHEN, CDR2 SYDVKM. CDR3 bases: TGTGCCAGCAGTTTAGGGCCGGTTCTTAGTCAGCCCCAGCATTTT. This translates into CASSLGPVLSQPQHF.

This rearrangement joins TRBV14 to TRBJ1-1; D not certain. Trimming took off 0 bases at V and 1 base at J, with 9 bases between the two ends. Germline lookup yields CDR1 SGHDN and CDR2 FVKESK. The CDR3 spans 15 residues. CDR3: CASSQDLSPNTEAFF. The CDR3 bases are TGTGCCAGCAGCCAAGATTTAAGCCCGAACACTGAAGCTTTCTTT. Supplemented by reference TRBV14 and TRBJ1-1, the full variable domain reads EAGVTQFPSHSVIEKGQTVTLRCDPISGHDNLYWYRRVMGKEIKFLLHFVKESKQDESGMPNNRFLAERTGGTYSTLKVQPAELEDSGVYFCASSQDLSPNTEAFFGQGTRLTVV.

This sequence joins TRBV2 and TRBJ1-2; the match to TRBD1 covers 8 bases. This CDR3 is built from 15 residues. Germline assignment: CDR1 SNHLY and CDR2 FYNNEI. J gave up 5 bases and V 6 bases, and 11 bases lay outside the gene matches. This CDR3 reads CASRPGTGDFYGYTF. The CDR3 DNA reads TGTGCCAGCAGACCCGGGACAGGTGATTTTTATGGCTACACCTTC.

The chain employs TRBV25-1 and TRBJ2-7; 9 bases fit TRBD1. Germline CDR1 MGHDK, CDR2 SYGVNS. J gave up 0 bases and V 4 bases, and 13 bases lay outside the gene matches. There are 18 residues in the CDR3. CDR3: CASSGVGQGRSSSYEQYF. Here the CDR3 DNA reads TGTGCCAGCAGTGGGGTGGGACAGGGACGTTCTAGCTCCTACGAGCAGTACTTC.

This clone was seen once. The chain combines TRBV25-1 with TRBJ1-1; no firm D call. The V and J ends lost 0 bases and 5 bases respectively, with 10 bases between them. Per the germline V gene, CDR1 is MGHDK and CDR2 is SYGVNS. The CDR3 totals 14 residues. The CDR3 sequence: CASSEYSEGTEAFF. For the CDR3, the DNA is TGTGCCAGCAGTGAATATTCTGAGGGTACTGAAGCTTTCTTT.

The V and J genes are TRBV19 and TRBJ1-4; 7 bases agree with TRBD1. The germline gives CDR1 LNHDA, CDR2 SQIVND (reference sequence). Trimming took 8 bases from V and 8 from J; bases not matched to a gene: 11. The CDR3 covers 14 residues. DNA for the CDR3: TGTGCCAGTGAACGACAGGGTAGGGAGGAAAAACTGTTTTTT. This codes for CASERQGREEKLFF.